These T cell receptor beta chains were read from a single sample in a study of a mutant IDH1 vaccine in newly diagnosed glioma. Repertoires were generated with immunoSEQ multiplex PCR, while TCRdb's copy carries only in-frame clones and drops some. The sample lists almost 30,000 clones, around 87% seen once, with around 3% in the top ten. Their cognate antigens are unknown. The sequencing used peripheral blood mononuclear cells (PBMCs), collected from a glioma patient whose treatment included an IDH1 peptide vaccine. These receptors all come from a middle-aged woman with glioma. Some clones in this sample may be carry-over from other donors' samples. Both conserved end residues are part of each CDR3. The order of the fields is D gene, V gene, clone size, J gene, CDR3 DNA, CDR3 protein. A D gene is named only where the DNA matches it firmly. Expanded clones are given a class, and other clones once, few, many or no size at all.

>.|TRBV9|.|TRBJ2-3
TGTGCCAGCAGCGTAGAATTGGGGATGGATACGCAGTATTTT
CASSVELGMDTQYF
>.|TRBV6-5|.|TRBJ2-2
TGTGCCAGCACCCAAGCCGGGACTCACAGCGGGGAGCTGTTTTTT
CASTQAGTHSGELFF
>.|TRBV6-1|.|TRBJ2-3
TGTGCCAGCAGTGAACGACAGAGCACAGATACGCAGTATTTT
CASSERQSTDTQYF
>.|TRBV9|.|TRBJ2-3
TGTGCCAGCAGCGTAGATTCGGGACACACAGATACGCAGTATTTT
CASSVDSGHTDTQYF
>.|TRBV28|few|TRBJ2-3
TGTGCCAGCAGTTCCCCTCGGGCAACTAGCACAGATACGCAGTATTTT
CASSSPRATSTDTQYF
>.|TRBV6-5|.|TRBJ1-1
TGTGCCAGCAGTTACGGGGGGCTAGGGAACACTGAAGCTTTCTTT
CASSYGGLGNTEAFF
>TRBD1|TRBV2|.|TRBJ1-1
TGTGCCAGCAGTGCACCCAGGACAGGGAAGTTGACTGAAGCTTTCTTT
CASSAPRTGKLTEAFF
>TRBD2|TRBV7-9|.|TRBJ2-2
TGTGCCAGCAGCCTAGCGGGAGGTCCCACCGGGGAGCTGTTTTTT
CASSLAGGPTGELFF
>TRBD1|TRBV27|.|TRBJ2-2
TGTGCCAGCAGTCGCCGGGACAGAGACACCGGGGAGCTGTTTTTT
CASSRRDRDTGELFF
>.|TRBV6-6|.|TRBJ1-5
TGTGCCAGCAGCGCCGGACAGAAGAATCAGCCCCAGCATTTT
CASSAGQKNQPQHF
>.|TRBV11-2|.|TRBJ2-1
TGTGCCAGCAGCTTCGACCGCCTTCTCCTGGGTGAGCAGTTCTTC
CASSFDRLLLGEQFF
>TRBD2|TRBV6-1|few|TRBJ2-7
TGTGCCAGCAGGCTCAGCGGGAGGGCCAACGAGCAGTACTTC
CASRLSGRANEQYF
>.|TRBV11-1|.|TRBJ2-3
TGTGCCAGCAGCTTAGCGGGGGGCGTGTCTAGCCCCGCAGATACGCAGTATTTT
CASSLAGGVSSPADTQYF
>TRBD2|TRBV29-1|.|TRBJ2-5
TGCAGCTTCCATGAGGGACTAGCAGAGGAGACCCAGTACTTC
CSFHEGLAEETQYF
>TRBD1|TRBV10-3|.|TRBJ1-5
TGTGCCATCAGGGGGGACAGGGGGAATCAGCCCCAGCATTTT
CAIRGDRGNQPQHF
>.|TRBV29-1|.|TRBJ1-1
TGCAGCGCCGGGGGACTCAACACTGAAGCTTTCTTT
CSAGGLNTEAFF
>TRBD1|TRBV19|.|TRBJ2-3
TGTGCCAGTAGTATAGGACAGGGAGTCGATACGCAGTATTTT
CASSIGQGVDTQYF
>.|TRBV18|.|TRBJ2-5
TGTGCCAGCTCACTAGCGGAAGAGACCCAGTACTTC
CASSLAEETQYF
>TRBD1|TRBV19|.|TRBJ2-2
TGTGCCATTGCGACAGGGCCCCGTACCGGGGAGCTGTTTTTT
CAIATGPRTGELFF
>.|TRBV7-2|.|TRBJ2-7
TGTGCCAGCAGCTTGAGTGCCAGGGTTAACTACGAGCAGTACTTC
CASSLSARVNYEQYF
>.|TRBV20-1|.|TRBJ2-5
TGCAGTGGGCGGGCAGAAGAGACCCAGTACTTC
CSGRAEETQYF
>.|TRBV19|.|TRBJ2-5
TGTGCCAGTAGTATAGGGCGGGGGCCCGAAGAGACCCAGTACTTC
CASSIGRGPEETQYF
>.|TRBV6-1|.|TRBJ1-5
TGTGCCAGCATCCGACAGGCTCAAGATCAGCCCCAGCATTTT
CASIRQAQDQPQHF
>.|TRBV11-2|.|TRBJ2-3
TGTGCCAGCAGCTCTACAGGGGATACGCAGTATTTT
CASSSTGDTQYF
>.|TRBV5-1|.|TRBJ2-7
TGCGCCAGCAGCTTGGGGACACTCTCCTACGAGCAGTACTTC
CASSLGTLSYEQYF
>.|TRBV18|.|TRBJ1-1
TGTGCCAGCTCACGCGATCGAGGGGACACTACTGAAGCTTTCTTT
CASSRDRGDTTEAFF
>.|TRBV14|few|TRBJ1-6
TGTGCCAGCAGCCAAGGGGCGCCACCCCTCCACTTT
CASSQGAPPLHF
>.|TRBV27|.|TRBJ1-1
TGTGCCAGCAGTCTCCTCGGATCCCGGGGGACTGAAGCTTTCTTT
CASSLLGSRGTEAFF
>TRBD1|TRBV28|.|TRBJ1-4
TGTGCCAGCAGTTCCCAGACAGGGTTTGGTGAAAAACTGTTTTTT
CASSSQTGFGEKLFF
>.|TRBV9|.|TRBJ1-4
TGTGCCAGCAGCGTAGCCGCGGATAATGAAAAACTGTTTTTT
CASSVAADNEKLFF